This entry lists 5 T cell receptor beta chains sequenced from one sample in a study of chemoradiotherapy in HPV16-positive cancers. Assay used: immunoSEQ multiplex PCR; TCRdb lists only in-frame clones, some missing. The sample records about 32,000 clones, about 88% being singletons. Sequenced here: blood, sampled from a patient who underwent chemoradiotherapy. The receptors here all came from a human donor with HPV-associated anogenital cancer.

The V gene is TRBV19, the J gene TRBJ1-5; D is possibly TRBD1 (5 bases). The CDR3 runs to 15 residues. The germline gives CDR1 LNHDA, CDR2 SQIVND (reference sequence). V was pared by 7 bases and J by 0 bases, with 13 bases between. CDR3 coding DNA: TGTGCCAGTATCCCGACAGTCTATAGCAATCAGCCCCAGCATTTT. Translated, it gives CASIPTVYSNQPQHF.

The chain combines TRBV2 with TRBJ1-2, with 7 positions matching TRBD1. Germline CDR1 SNHLY, CDR2 FYNNEI. The CDR3 covers 14 residues. Unmatched junction bases numbered 9, after V lost 5 bases and J lost 6 bases. CDR3 region: CASSIGQVLNGYTF. In nucleotides, the CDR3 is TGTGCCAGCAGTATTGGACAGGTACTTAATGGCTACACCTTC.

Comments on this clone: The sample contains more than one DNA sequence encoding this CDR3. The genes are TRBV9 and TRBJ2-7; tentative D call: TRBD1 (5 bases). Deletions cut 2 bases from V and 2 bases from J, with 14 bases between. This CDR3 comprises 15 residues. Germline CDR1 SGDLS, CDR2 YYNGEE. CDR3: CASSVLGQGPYEQYF. The CDR3 coding sequence is TGTGCCAGCAGCGTCCTGGGGCAGGGTCCCTACGAGCAGTACTTC.

A note on this clone: One end of the junction varies from germline; a read error may be responsible. The chain uses TRBV7-7 and TRBJ2-2, with D possibly matching TRBD1 (6 bases). The CDR3 spans 13 residues. Germline V lookup: CDR1 SSHAT, CDR2 FNYEAQ (reference sequence). CDR3 DNA sequence: TGTGCTAGCAGCGTACAGGGATTCGGGGAGCTGTTTTTT. Protein sequence: CASSVQGFGELFF.

The chain is built from TRBV15 and TRBJ2-5; TRBD2 matches 10 bases. CDR1 and CDR2 (germline): LNHNV, YYDKDF (reference sequence). V shed 3 bases, J shed 7 bases, and the junction held 5 bases outside the gene matches. The CDR3 has 14 residues. The CDR3 sequence: CATSRGTSASTQYF. The CDR3 nucleotides are TGTGCCACCAGCAGGGGGACTAGCGCATCGACCCAGTACTTC.